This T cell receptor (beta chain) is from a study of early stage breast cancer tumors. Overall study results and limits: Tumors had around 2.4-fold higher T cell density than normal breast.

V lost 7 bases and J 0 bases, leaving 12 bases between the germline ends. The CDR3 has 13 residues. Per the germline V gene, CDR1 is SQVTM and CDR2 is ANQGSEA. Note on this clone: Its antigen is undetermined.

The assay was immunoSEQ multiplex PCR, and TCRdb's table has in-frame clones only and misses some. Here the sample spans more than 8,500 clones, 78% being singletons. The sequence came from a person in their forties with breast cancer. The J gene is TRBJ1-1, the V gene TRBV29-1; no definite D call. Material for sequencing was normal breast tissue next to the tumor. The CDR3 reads CSASDALNTEAFF. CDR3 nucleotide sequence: TGCAGCGCCTCCGACGCCTTGAACACTGAAGCTTTCTTT.